Listed below are T cell receptor beta chains from one sample, sequenced in a study of T cell responses to AZD1222 COVID-19 vaccine. The method was immunoSEQ multiplex PCR; TCRdb's version includes in-frame clones alone and lacks a portion of them. The table includes approximately 88,000 clones, roughly 80% detected once. Here the sequenced sample was peripheral blood, taken on day 0 of AZD1222 vaccination. These receptor sequences come from an adult in good health. CDR3s include the opening cysteine and the closing phenylalanine or tryptophan. D genes are given only for firm matches. Rows give clone size only sometimes, using once, few, many, or a class for an expanded clone.

clone size	CDR3 length	D gene	V gene	J gene	CDR3 protein	CDR3 DNA
NA	14	NA	TRBV11-2	TRBJ1-1	CASSLAGVDTEAFF	TGTGCCAGCAGCTTAGCGGGGGTTGACACTGAAGCTTTCTTT
NA	16	TRBD1	TRBV5-4	TRBJ1-2	CASSLGKGGADNGYTF	TGTGCCAGCAGCTTGGGGAAAGGGGGCGCTGATAATGGCTACACCTTC
NA	15	TRBD1	TRBV29-1	TRBJ2-2	CSVLRDRGNTGELFF	TGCAGCGTTCTAAGGGACAGGGGGAACACCGGGGAGCTGTTTTTT
NA	15	NA	TRBV28	TRBJ1-3	CASSLGGSSGNTIYF	TGTGCCAGCAGTTTAGGGGGCTCCTCTGGAAACACCATATATTTT
NA	16	TRBD2	TRBV28	TRBJ2-5	CASSSHLLAGEETQYF	TGTGCCAGCAGTTCCCACCTACTAGCGGGAGAAGAGACCCAGTACTTC
NA	15	TRBD1	TRBV11-2	TRBJ2-5	CASSFSGQGRETQYF	TGTGCCAGCAGCTTCTCGGGACAGGGAAGAGAGACCCAGTACTTC
once	14	NA	TRBV6-5	TRBJ2-1	CASRTGGSYNEQFF	TGTGCCAGCAGGACGGGCGGTTCCTACAATGAGCAGTTCTTC
NA	14	NA	TRBV19	TRBJ1-5	CASSIWRSNQPQHF	TGTGCCAGTAGTATTTGGAGGAGCAATCAGCCCCAGCATTTT
NA	13	NA	TRBV15	TRBJ1-1	CATSSYLNTEAFF	TGTGCCACCAGCTCCTACCTAAACACTGAAGCTTTCTTT
few	13	NA	TRBV14	TRBJ1-1	CASSQDGGIEAFF	TGTGCCAGCAGCCAAGATGGGGGAATTGAAGCTTTCTTT
NA	14	TRBD2	TRBV19	TRBJ2-7	CASKTSGSSYEQYF	TGTGCCAGTAAGACTAGCGGGAGCTCCTACGAGCAGTACTTC
once	15	NA	TRBV30	TRBJ2-7	CAWVLGGMGSYEQYF	TGTGCCTGGGTCCTCGGTGGGATGGGGTCCTACGAGCAGTACTTC
NA	16	NA	TRBV19	TRBJ1-1	CASSPVRESMNTEAFF	TGTGCCAGTAGCCCCGTTCGAGAGAGTATGAACACTGAAGCTTTCTTT
NA	15	NA	TRBV18	TRBJ1-5	CASSPPGSRDQPQHF	TGTGCCAGCTCACCACCAGGGTCCAGGGATCAGCCCCAGCATTTT
NA	15	NA	TRBV20-1	TRBJ2-1	CSASRDSYYYNEQFF	TGCAGTGCTAGTCGGGACTCATACTACTACAATGAGCAGTTCTTC
NA	14	NA	TRBV7-9	TRBJ2-3	CASSSGLGTDTQYF	TGTGCCAGCAGCTCGGGACTCGGAACAGATACGCAGTATTTT
NA	13	NA	TRBV2	TRBJ2-7	CASKTGWGNEQYF	TGTGCCAGCAAAACAGGGTGGGGCAACGAGCAGTACTTC
NA	18	NA	TRBV18	TRBJ2-6	CASSPPQSWGSGANVLTF	TGTGCCAGCTCACCACCACAATCTTGGGGCTCTGGGGCCAACGTCCTGACTTTC
few	15	NA	TRBV4-3	TRBJ1-5	CASSQVVGSQQPQHF	TGCGCCAGCAGCCAAGTCGTCGGCTCGCAGCAGCCCCAGCATTTT
NA	15	TRBD1	TRBV7-9	TRBJ1-5	CASSPQGASNQPQHF	TGTGCCAGCAGCCCCCAGGGGGCGAGCAATCAGCCCCAGCATTTT
NA	16	NA	TRBV11-2	TRBJ1-4	CASSQGPPVDNEKLFF	TGTGCCAGCAGCCAGGGACCGCCGGTGGATAATGAAAAACTGTTTTTT
NA	15	TRBD1	TRBV10-2	TRBJ1-5	CASSPSGRGQQPQHF	TGCGCCAGCAGCCCCTCCGGGAGGGGGCAACAGCCCCAGCATTTT
NA	14	NA	TRBV23-1	TRBJ2-3	CASKSGQPTDTQYF	TGCGCCAGCAAATCGGGACAACCCACAGATACGCAGTATTTT
NA	13	NA	TRBV30	TRBJ1-5	CAWSEDGDQPQHF	TGTGCCTGGAGTGAGGATGGGGATCAGCCCCAGCATTTT
NA	15	NA	TRBV6-5	TRBJ1-5	CASSYSRSGGQPQHF	TGTGCCAGCAGTTACAGTCGGTCGGGTGGCCAGCCCCAGCATTTT
NA	16	NA	TRBV19	TRBJ1-4	CASSVTPGAVNEKLFF	TGTGCCAGTAGTGTCACCCCAGGGGCCGTCAATGAAAAACTGTTTTTT
NA	13	TRBD1	TRBV28	TRBJ2-7	CASKPGQGDEQYF	TGTGCCAGCAAGCCGGGACAGGGGGATGAGCAGTACTTC
once	14	TRBD1	TRBV2	TRBJ1-1	CASSDDRENTEAFF	TGTGCCAGCAGTGACGACAGGGAAAACACTGAAGCTTTCTTT
once	16	NA	TRBV7-9	TRBJ2-3	CASSLGRDRYTDTQYF	TGTGCCAGCAGCTTAGGGCGAGACAGATACACAGATACGCAGTATTTT
once	17	NA	TRBV30	TRBJ1-2	CAWSPERGHSAGYGYTF	TGTGCCTGGAGCCCAGAACGGGGACACAGCGCGGGATATGGCTACACCTTC
NA	13	NA	TRBV28	TRBJ1-5	CASSSLNGQPQHF	TGTGCCAGCAGTTCGCTCAACGGACAGCCCCAGCATTTT
once	15	TRBD1	TRBV5-1	TRBJ2-1	CASSLGPQTGVEQFF	TGCGCCAGCAGCTTGGGGCCCCAAACAGGGGTCGAGCAGTTCTTC
NA	13	NA	TRBV3-1/TRBV3-2	TRBJ1-1	CASKHQGGTEAFF	TGTGCCAGCAAACATCAGGGCGGCACTGAAGCTTTCTTT
NA	12	NA	TRBV12-3/TRBV12-4	TRBJ2-1	CASSLAGNEQFF	TGTGCCAGCAGTTTAGCGGGCAATGAGCAGTTCTTC
NA	14	TRBD2	TRBV5-4	TRBJ2-1	CASRREGAHNEQFF	TGTGCCAGCAGAAGGGAGGGAGCACACAATGAGCAGTTCTTC
NA	11	TRBD1	TRBV20-1	TRBJ1-1	CSAEGDRDAFF	TGCAGTGCAGAGGGGGACAGGGACGCTTTCTTT
few	13	NA	TRBV6-2/TRBV6-3	TRBJ2-5	CASSYSNRQTQYF	TGTGCCAGCAGTTACTCGAACCGGCAGACCCAGTACTTC
NA	18	NA	TRBV6-2/TRBV6-3	TRBJ2-4	CASSYVQGRGSAKNIQYF	TGTGCCAGCAGTTACGTTCAGGGGCGGGGGAGCGCCAAAAACATTCAGTACTTC
NA	16	TRBD1	TRBV27	TRBJ1-5	CASSPQGAFINQPQHF	TGTGCCAGCAGTCCACAGGGGGCCTTCATAAATCAGCCCCAGCATTTT
few	14	TRBD2	TRBV7-2	TRBJ2-7	CASSFTSDMVEQYF	TGTGCCAGCAGCTTCACTAGCGATATGGTCGAGCAGTACTTC
NA	15	NA	TRBV15	TRBJ2-7	CATSRDQEGSSEQYF	TGTGCCACCAGCAGAGATCAGGAGGGATCTAGTGAGCAGTACTTC
few	15	NA	TRBV6-5	TRBJ2-6	CASHSQGTGANVLTF	TGTGCCAGTCATTCACAGGGAACTGGGGCCAACGTCCTGACTTTC
NA	12	NA	TRBV30	TRBJ2-5	CAWSVLAETQYF	TGTGCCTGGAGTGTACTGGCAGAGACCCAGTACTTC
NA	14	NA	TRBV10-3	TRBJ2-7	CAISGSTGSYEQYF	TGTGCCATCAGTGGAAGCACTGGCTCCTACGAGCAGTACTTC